The sequence of this TCR beta chain was determined in a study of tumor-infiltrating lymphocytes in primary liver carcinoma. Study results and limitations: Only about 8-24% of top clones spanned all five tumor regions. Relative to tumor region pairs, the tumor-adjacent and tumor-blood pairs showed overlap that was lower.

It was from around 20-30 mg of unsorted bulk tissue that RNA and DNA were co-extracted. Making TCR beta cDNA involved approximately 0.5 ug total RNA and a constant-region primer. Libraries covering TCR beta were generated through three nested multiplex PCR rounds (using a slightly modified ARM-PCR). In TCRdb, the multiplex PCR reads were re-called with MiXCR into one record per CDR3 protein. The sample lists about 74,000 distinct CDR3 sequences, over 60% occurring once. Concerning this clonotype itself: Its antigen is currently unknown.

The sequence was obtained from a man aged 35 to 55 with primary liver carcinoma and hepatitis B virus infection. Source material: liver tumor tissue from sampling region 4. Subset indicated: tumor region T4, right-lateral pole.

The CDR3: CASSVEGTGEAFF. CDR3 nucleotides: TGTGCCAGCAGCGTAGAAGGTACCGGTGAAGCTTTCTTT. This chain links TRBV9 with TRBJ1-1; no clear D. This CDR3 region has 13 residues. Germline values: CDR1 SGDLS, CDR2 YYNGEE. V lost 0 bases and J 7 bases, leaving 10 bases between the germline ends.